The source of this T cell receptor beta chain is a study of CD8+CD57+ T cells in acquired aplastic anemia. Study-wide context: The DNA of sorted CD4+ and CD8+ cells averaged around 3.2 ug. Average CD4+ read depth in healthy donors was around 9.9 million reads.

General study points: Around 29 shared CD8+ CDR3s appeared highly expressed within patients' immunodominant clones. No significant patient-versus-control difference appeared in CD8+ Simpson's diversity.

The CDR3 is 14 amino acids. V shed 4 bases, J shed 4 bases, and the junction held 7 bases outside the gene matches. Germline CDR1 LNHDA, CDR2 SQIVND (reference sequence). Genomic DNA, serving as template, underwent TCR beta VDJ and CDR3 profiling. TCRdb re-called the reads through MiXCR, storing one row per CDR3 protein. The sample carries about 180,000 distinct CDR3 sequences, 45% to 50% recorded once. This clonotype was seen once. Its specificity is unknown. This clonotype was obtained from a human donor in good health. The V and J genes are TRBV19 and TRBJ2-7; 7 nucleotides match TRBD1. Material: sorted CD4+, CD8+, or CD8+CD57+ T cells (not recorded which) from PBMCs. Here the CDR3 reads CASSTGDSRYEQYF. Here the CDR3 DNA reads TGTGCCAGTAGTACCGGGGACAGCCGATACGAGCAGTACTTC.